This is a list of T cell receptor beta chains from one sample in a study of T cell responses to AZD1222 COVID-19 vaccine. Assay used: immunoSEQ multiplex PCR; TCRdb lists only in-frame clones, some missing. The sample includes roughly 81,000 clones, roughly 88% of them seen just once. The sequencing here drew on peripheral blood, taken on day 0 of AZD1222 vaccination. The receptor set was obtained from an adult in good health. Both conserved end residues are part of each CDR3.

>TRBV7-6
CASSRGGGRSSGNTIYF
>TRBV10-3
CAISESGTGYVNTEAFF
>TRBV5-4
CASTLLAGEVDTGELFF
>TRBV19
CASSTPGGGGSTDTQYF
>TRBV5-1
CASSHGQGRTLPTDTQYF
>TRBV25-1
CASSENTESYEQYF
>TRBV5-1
CASSRQGASTEAFF
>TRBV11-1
CASSLYGANVLTF
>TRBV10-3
CAISQPGLVFTEQFF
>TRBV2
CASSVHRGLDTEAFF
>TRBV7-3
CASSFPPSTSAHEQYF
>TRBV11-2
CASSLRDTTYEQYF
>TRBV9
CASSPNTGTNTGELFF
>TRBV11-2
CASSKARSTDTQYF
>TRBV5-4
CASSLEWGMNTEAFF
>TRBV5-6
CASSLGYQSSPLHF
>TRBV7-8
CASSRTGGNTGELFF
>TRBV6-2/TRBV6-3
CASSLDGGGTEAFF
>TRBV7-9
CASSLKVGRVKLGNQPQHF
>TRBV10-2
CASSEPEGTQYF
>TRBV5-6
CASSLGATYYGYTF
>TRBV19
CASSIRIQIRSNTEAFF
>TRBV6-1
CASSEVLRGYAFF
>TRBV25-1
CASSEFGGGEKLFF
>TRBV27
CASRVAGVTDTQYF
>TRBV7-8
CASSPYNEQFF
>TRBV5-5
CASSLSGGYTGELFF
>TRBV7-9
CASSFRQETQYF
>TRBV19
CASSIRGSAFF
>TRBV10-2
CASSESRGQFTEAFF
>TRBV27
CASSSRQGRSSPGNTIYF
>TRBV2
CASSEVTGYTF
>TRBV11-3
CASSLPSWNTEAFF
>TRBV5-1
CASSAVLTSGTTGELFF
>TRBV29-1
CSVKLREMDTEAFF
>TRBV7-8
CASSLDGVGYEQYF
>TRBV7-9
CASSKTSGVTDTQYF
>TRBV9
CASSVGSGYYNEQFF
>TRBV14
CASSKQGDYQPQHF
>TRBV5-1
CASADRGQSNSPLHF